The 21 T cell receptor beta chains reported below all come from one sample, sequenced in a study of cytomegalovirus exposure and HLA in healthy donors. This PCR relied on a set of 60 Vbeta primers and 13 Jbeta primers. Here immunoSEQ multiplex PCR was the method, and the copy in TCRdb shows in-frame clones only, minus some. The sample includes 120,000 to 150,000 clones, roughly three quarters seen only once; the top ten take roughly 1%. The material sequenced was PBMCs. These receptors were obtained from a man between 18 and 35 years old in good health and CMV-seronegative.

In this sample, this clone turned up once. The chain recombines TRBV18 with TRBJ2-5, with D tentatively TRBD1 (6 bases). CDR3 length: 14 amino acids. From germline, CDR1 is KGHSH and CDR2 LQKENI. V was clipped by 0 bases and J by 4 bases, with 9 bases between them. In DNA form, the CDR3 reads TGTGCCAGCTCACCACCAGACAGGTCAGAGACCCAGTACTTC. Amino acid sequence: CASSPPDRSETQYF.

V is TRBV6-1 and J is TRBJ1-2; unclear D gene. The CDR3 sequence is 10 residues long. Germline CDR1 and CDR2: MNHNS and SASEGT. Between the trimmed V and J ends, which lost 6 bases and 8 bases, there was a span of 7 bases. DNA of the CDR3: TGTGCCAGCAGCCTATGGGGCTACACCTTC. Residues: CASSLWGYTF.

This chain uses TRBV6-5 with TRBJ2-5; D is undetermined. The CDR3 sequence is 15 residues long. Germline CDR1 is MNHEY and CDR2 is SVGAGI. Trimming took off 2 bases at V and 5 bases at J, with 15 bases between the two ends. The DNA of the CDR3 is TGTGCCAGCAGTTACACCGGGTCCCTCGGGGAGACCCAGTACTTC. It translates to CASSYTGSLGETQYF.

This chain connects TRBV2 to TRBJ2-1, with 11 bases matching TRBD2. The CDR3 contains 13 residues. V lost 6 bases, J lost 9 bases, and 4 bases stayed unmatched. Germline-derived CDR1 and CDR2 are SNHLY and FYNNEI. In DNA form, the CDR3 reads TGTGCCAGCAGGACTAGCGGGATCGGTGAGCAGTTCTTC. Protein: CASRTSGIGEQFF.

This sequence joins TRBV4-2 and TRBJ2-3, with a tentative D call TRBD2 (6 bases). The germline gives CDR1 LGHNA, CDR2 YNFKEQ. CDR3 size: 18 residues. The V gene lost 0 bases and the J gene lost 1 base, with 17 bases spanning the gap. The CDR3: CASSQEVMAGSRTDTQYF. The DNA of the CDR3 is TGTGCCAGCAGCCAAGAGGTCATGGCGGGATCACGCACAGATACGCAGTATTTT.

The chain uses TRBV5-1 and TRBJ2-1; tentative D call: TRBD1 (6 bases). The ends were cut back, 4 bases at V and 5 bases at J, with 19 bases in the middle. Per the germline V gene, CDR1 is SGHRS and CDR2 is YFSETQ. CDR3 length: 16 amino acids. The CDR3 DNA reads TGCGCCAGCAGCCCCAACCCTTCTGGACAGAACAATGAGCAGTTCTTC. Its protein is CASSPNPSGQNNEQFF.

The chain couples TRBV7-2 to TRBJ2-7, with 7 bases that match TRBD1. The length of the CDR3 is 15 residues. V was clipped by 1 base and J by 4 bases; unmatched bases: 7. Germline V gene data show CDR1 as SGHTA and CDR2 as FQGNSA. The CDR3 protein is CASSLGTGAVYEQYF. CDR3 in DNA: TGTGCCAGCAGCTTAGGTACAGGGGCGGTATACGAGCAGTACTTC.

This chain links TRBV4-2 with TRBJ2-1; TRBD2 aligns across 7 bases. The germline CDR1 and CDR2 sequences are LGHNA and YNFKEQ. CDR3 length: 16 amino acids. V shed 1 base and J 7 bases; nucleotides not matched to a gene: 10. CDR3 region: CASSQARGDLRNEQFF. The DNA for the CDR3 is TGTGCCAGCAGCCAAGCTCGGGGGGACCTTCGGAATGAGCAGTTCTTC.

V gene TRBV7-9 combines with J gene TRBJ1-5, with 11 bases fitting TRBD1. V gave up 6 bases and J gave up 1 base; unmatched junction bases: 8. Germline loops: CDR1 SEHNR, CDR2 FQNEAQ (reference sequence). The length of the CDR3 is 17 residues. CDR3 sequence (DNA): TGTGCCAGCAGTTCTCTTGGGGACAGGGGGAGCAATCAGCCCCAGCATTTT. This translates into CASSSLGDRGSNQPQHF.

The gene calls are TRBV7-2 and TRBJ1-2; weak D call: TRBD1 (5 bases). Germline-derived CDR1 and CDR2 are SGHTA and FQGNSA. The CDR3 has 13 amino acids. Trimming pared 1 base from V and 8 bases from J, leaving 11 bases between. The CDR3 bases are TGTGCCAGCAGCTTAGTCAGGGCGAGGGGCTACACCTTC. It codes for CASSLVRARGYTF.

Details on this clone: An end of the junction differs from the germline gene, which may be a read error. The CDR3 nucleotides read TGTTCCAGCAGCCTCAGACAGGCGAAGTCCTACGAGCAGTACTTC. Protein: CSSSLRQAKSYEQYF. V usage is TRBV7-9 and J usage is TRBJ2-7; a possible D gene is TRBD1 (6 bases). The CDR3 extends over 15 amino acids. From germline, CDR1 is SEHNR and CDR2 FQNEAQ (reference sequence).

This clone was observed a single time. This chain joins TRBV5-1 and TRBJ2-7; 7 nucleotides align to TRBD1. With 3 bases clipped from V and 5 bases from J, the junction kept 8 bases outside the gene matches. CDR1 SGHRS and CDR2 YFSETQ come from the germline V gene. This CDR3 is built from 14 residues. The DNA for the CDR3 is TGCGCCAGCAGCTCCTTACAGGGGTCCAACGAGCAGTACTTC. It codes for CASSSLQGSNEQYF.

The rearrangement joins TRBV7-9 to TRBJ1-2; D might be TRBD1 (5 bases). The germline gives CDR1 SEHNR, CDR2 FQNEAQ (reference sequence). The CDR3 runs to 13 residues. The germline V and J ends were trimmed by 7 bases and 7 bases, with 16 bases remaining between them. DNA of the CDR3: TGTGCCAGCACCCCCGGGGGTTTGTTTGGCTACACCTTC. Its translation is CASTPGGLFGYTF.

The chain links TRBV12-5 to TRBJ1-1; 8 bases fit TRBD1. V lost 6 bases to trimming and J lost 5 bases; unmatched junction nucleotides: 5. This CDR3 comprises 13 residues. Germline V gives CDR1 LGHNT, CDR2 FRNRAP. For the CDR3, the DNA is TGTGCTAGTGGCTACGACAGGGGTACTGAAGCTTTCTTT. It codes for CASGYDRGTEAFF.

The chain carries TRBV18 and TRBJ1-3, with D possibly TRBD1 on 5 matching bases. CDR1 and CDR2 from the germline V gene are KGHSH and LQKENI. This CDR3 is 16 amino acids long. V lost 2 bases and J 1 base, leaving 12 bases between the germline ends. This CDR3 is CASSPKGPRSGNTIYF. CDR3 sequence (DNA): TGTGCCAGCTCACCAAAGGGGCCCAGATCTGGAAACACCATATATTTT. The variable domain in full, completed from reference TRBV18 and TRBJ1-3, reads NAGVMQNPRHLVRRRGQEARLRCSPMKGHSHVYWYRQLPEEGLKFMVYLQKENIIDESGMPKERFSAEFPKEGPSILRIQQVVRGDSAAYFCASSPKGPRSGNTIYFGEGSWLTVV.

The V and J genes are TRBV4-3 and TRBJ2-1; TRBD2 aligns across 14 bases. CDR3 size: 19 residues. Per germline, CDR1 LGHNA and CDR2 YSLEER. V lost 3 bases to trimming and J lost 3 bases; unmatched junction nucleotides: 10. The CDR3 sequence is CASSQLPGLAGVLYNEQFF. The CDR3 DNA sequence: TGCGCCAGCAGCCAGCTCCCGGGACTAGCGGGGGTTCTCTACAATGAGCAGTTCTTC.

V is TRBV6-5 and J is TRBJ1-1, with a weak D call TRBD1 (6 bases). The CDR3 is 14 amino acids. Per germline, CDR1 MNHEY and CDR2 SVGAGI. Trimming shortened V by 2 bases and J by 1 base, and 8 bases separated the two germline ends. The DNA for the CDR3 is TGTGCCAGCAGTTACCAGGGGCCGAACACTGAAGCTTTCTTT. Translated, it gives CASSYQGPNTEAFF.

The rearrangement uses TRBV19 and TRBJ1-4, with D unresolved. Trimming shortened V by 11 bases and J by 4 bases, and 14 bases separated the two germline ends. This CDR3 region has 13 residues. Germline V gene sequence: CDR1 LNHDA, CDR2 SQIVND (reference sequence). Written as DNA, the CDR3 is TGTGCCCCACCTGGCTCTCATAATGAAAAACTGTTTTTT. This codes for CAPPGSHNEKLFF.

The chain recombines TRBV5-1 with TRBJ2-7, with D perhaps matching TRBD1 (5 bases). The CDR3 is made up of 16 amino acids. Germline V gene data show CDR1 as SGHRS and CDR2 as YFSETQ. V lost 3 bases and J lost 1, with 17 bases in between. CDR3 sequence reads: CASSYSTVPRSYEQYF. DNA for the CDR3: TGCGCCAGCAGCTACTCGACAGTGCCCCGTTCCTACGAGCAGTACTTC.

This chain uses TRBV9 with TRBJ2-2, with 10 positions matching TRBD1. From germline, CDR1 is SGDLS and CDR2 YYNGEE. After removal of 2 bases from V and 4 bases from J, the junction contained 5 bases not matched to a gene. The CDR3 is made up of 16 amino acids. Here the CDR3 reads CASSVAGTGATGELFF. The CDR3 nucleotides read TGTGCCAGCAGCGTTGCCGGGACAGGGGCCACCGGGGAGCTGTTTTTT.

V and J are TRBV29-1 and TRBJ1-1, with D possibly TRBD1 on 6 matching bases. V dropped 4 bases and J dropped 7 bases, with 16 bases sitting between them. The CDR3 covers 13 residues. Germline V CDR1 and CDR2: SQVTM, ANQGSEA. The CDR3 DNA reads as TGCAGCGTTGGGACTGGACAGAAACTTGAAGCTTTCTTT. Protein product: CSVGTGQKLEAFF.